Here is one TCR beta chain with its context. Clones were read by immunoSEQ multiplex PCR, and TCRdb kept only the in-frame ones, dropping some. Counted here are 250,000 to 300,000 clones, around 90% occurring once; the ten biggest clones make up approximately 2.3%. The data were obtained in a study of blood T cell repertoires in COVID-19. This CDR3 contains 14 residues. Germline V gives CDR1 KGHSH, CDR2 LQKENI. J lost 5 bases, V lost 2 bases, and 3 bases had no gene match. The chain links TRBV18 to TRBJ1-2; 9 bases align to TRBD1. The source of this sequence is a woman aged 60 to 75 with COVID-19, enrolled during active disease. Sequencing was performed on peripheral blood. CDR3 residues: CASSPGTGQYGYTF. The CDR3, as DNA: TGTGCCAGCTCACCAGGGACAGGGCAATATGGCTACACCTTC.